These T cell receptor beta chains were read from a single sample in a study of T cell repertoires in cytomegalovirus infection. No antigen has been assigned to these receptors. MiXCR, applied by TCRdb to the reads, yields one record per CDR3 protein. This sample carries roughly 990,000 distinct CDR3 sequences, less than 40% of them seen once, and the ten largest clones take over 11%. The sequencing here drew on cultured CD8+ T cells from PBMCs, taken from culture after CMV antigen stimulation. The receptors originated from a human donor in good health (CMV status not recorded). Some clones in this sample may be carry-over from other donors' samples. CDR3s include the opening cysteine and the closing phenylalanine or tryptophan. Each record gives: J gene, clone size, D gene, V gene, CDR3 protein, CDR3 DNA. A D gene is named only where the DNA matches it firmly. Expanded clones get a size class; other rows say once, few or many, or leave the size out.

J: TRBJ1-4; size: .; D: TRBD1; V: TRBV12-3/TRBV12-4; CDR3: CASKRPSTGPDEKLFF; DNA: TGTGCCAGCAAGAGACCTTCGACAGGGCCAGATGAAAAACTGTTTTTT
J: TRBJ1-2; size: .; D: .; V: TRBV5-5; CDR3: CASSFQDSGDYGYTF; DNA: TGTGCCAGCAGCTTTCAGGACTCGGGGGACTATGGCTACACCTTC
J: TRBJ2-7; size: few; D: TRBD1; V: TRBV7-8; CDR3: CASSPRTGTGGGYEQYF; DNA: TGTGCCAGCAGCCCCCGAACCGGGACAGGGGGCGGGTACGAGCAGTACTTC
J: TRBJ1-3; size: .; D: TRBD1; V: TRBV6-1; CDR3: CASSGDRGDTIYF; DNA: TGTGCCAGCAGTGGCGACAGGGGAGACACCATATATTTT
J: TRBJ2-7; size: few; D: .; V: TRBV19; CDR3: CASSIGAFEGSYEQYF; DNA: TGTGCCAGTAGTATTGGAGCCTTTGAGGGTAGCTACGAGCAGTACTTC
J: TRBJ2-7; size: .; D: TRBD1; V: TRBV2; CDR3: CASSYTPGGLDEQYF; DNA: TGTGCCAGCAGCTATACGCCAGGGGGTCTGGACGAGCAGTACTTC
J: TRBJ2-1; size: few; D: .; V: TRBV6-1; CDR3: CASRQEQLLYNEQFF; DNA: TGTGCCAGCAGGCAAGAGCAGCTCCTCTACAATGAGCAGTTCTTC
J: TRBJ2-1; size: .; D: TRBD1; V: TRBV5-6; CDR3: CASSLAGTGAYNEQFF; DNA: TGTGCCAGCAGCTTGGCCGGGACAGGCGCATACAATGAGCAGTTCTTC
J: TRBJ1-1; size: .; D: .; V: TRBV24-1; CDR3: CATSDYGRAEAFF; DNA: TGTGCCACCAGTGATTATGGTAGGGCTGAAGCTTTCTTT
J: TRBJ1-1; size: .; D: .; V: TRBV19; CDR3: CASREATEAFF; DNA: TGTGCCAGTAGGGAGGCCACTGAAGCTTTCTTT
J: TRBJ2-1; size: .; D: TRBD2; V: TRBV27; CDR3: CASNRLAGGQDEQFF; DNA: TGTGCCAGCAATCGACTAGCGGGGGGTCAGGATGAGCAGTTCTTC
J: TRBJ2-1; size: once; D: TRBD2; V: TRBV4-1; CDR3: CASSHLPTGGPYNEQFF; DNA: TGCGCCAGCAGCCACCTTCCTACGGGGGGGCCTTACAATGAGCAGTTCTTC
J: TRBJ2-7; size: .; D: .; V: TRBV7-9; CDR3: CASSIRSYEQYF; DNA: TGTGCCAGCAGCATACGGAGTTACGAGCAGTACTTC
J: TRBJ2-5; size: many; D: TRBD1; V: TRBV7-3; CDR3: CASSLVGGLQETQYF; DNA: TGTGCCAGCAGCTTAGTAGGGGGCCTCCAAGAGACCCAGTACTTC
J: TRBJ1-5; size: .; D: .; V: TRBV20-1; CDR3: CSTRDLGISNQPQHF; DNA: TGCAGTACTAGAGATCTGGGGATTAGCAATCAGCCCCAGCATTTT
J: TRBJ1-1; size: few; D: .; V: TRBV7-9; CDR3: CASSLPSGKNTEAFF; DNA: TGTGCCAGCAGCCTCCCTTCTGGCAAGAACACTGAAGCTTTCTTT
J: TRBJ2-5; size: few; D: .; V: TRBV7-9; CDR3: CASSFTGAKETQYF; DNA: TGTGCCAGCAGCTTTACGGGAGCGAAGGAGACCCAGTACTTC
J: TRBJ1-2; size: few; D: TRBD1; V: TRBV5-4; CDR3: CASSDPGQGARGYTF; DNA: TGTGCCAGCAGCGATCCGGGACAGGGGGCTCGGGGCTACACCTTC
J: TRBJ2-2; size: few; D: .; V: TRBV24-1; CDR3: CATSDLPGRELFF; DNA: TGTGCCACCAGTGATTTGCCAGGGCGGGAGCTGTTTTTT
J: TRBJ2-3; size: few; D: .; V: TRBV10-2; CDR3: CASNPRTSTDTQYF; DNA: TGCGCCAGCAACCCGCGGACTAGCACAGATACGCAGTATTTT
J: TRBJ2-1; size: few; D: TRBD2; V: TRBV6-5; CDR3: CASSQRGRVYNEQFF; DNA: TGTGCCAGCAGTCAACGGGGGAGGGTCTACAATGAGCAGTTCTTC
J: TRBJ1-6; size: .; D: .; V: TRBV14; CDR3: CASSQVGRSPLHF; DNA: TGTGCCAGCAGCCAAGTGGGCCGTTCACCCCTCCACTTT
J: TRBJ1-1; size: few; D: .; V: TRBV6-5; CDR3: CASSYSFRNTEAFF; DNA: TGTGCCAGCAGTTACTCGTTCAGGAACACTGAAGCTTTCTTT
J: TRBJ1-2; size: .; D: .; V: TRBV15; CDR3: CATSAGIYGYTF; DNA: TGTGCCACCAGCGCAGGAATATATGGCTACACCTTC
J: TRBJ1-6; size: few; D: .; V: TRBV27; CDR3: CASSLSRVSSPLHF; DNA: TGTGCCAGCAGTTTGAGTAGGGTCAGTTCACCCCTCCACTTT
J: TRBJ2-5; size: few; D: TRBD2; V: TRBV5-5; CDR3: CASSLLAGTLQETQYF; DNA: TGTGCCAGCAGCTTGCTAGCGGGGACCCTACAAGAGACCCAGTACTTC
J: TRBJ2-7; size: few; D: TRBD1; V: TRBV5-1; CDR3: CASSLYSVGQGPYEQYF; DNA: TGCGCCAGCAGCTTGTACTCCGTCGGACAGGGGCCCTACGAGCAGTACTTC
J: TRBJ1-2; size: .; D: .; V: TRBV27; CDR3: CASSLVEGAGYTF; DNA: TGTGCCAGCAGTTTAGTGGAAGGTGCGGGCTACACCTTC
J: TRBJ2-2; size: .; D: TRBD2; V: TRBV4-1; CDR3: CASSHTSGGARTGELFF; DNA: TGCGCCAGCAGCCACACTAGCGGGGGGGCCCGAACCGGGGAGCTGTTTTTT
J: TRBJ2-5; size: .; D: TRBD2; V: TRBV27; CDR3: CASSSSSGAPQETQYF; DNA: TGTGCCAGCAGTTCGTCTAGCGGAGCCCCCCAAGAGACCCAGTACTTC
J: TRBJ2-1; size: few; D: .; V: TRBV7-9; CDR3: CASSPPQGGSYNEQFF; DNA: TGTGCCAGCAGCCCCCCACAGGGGGGGTCCTACAATGAGCAGTTCTTC
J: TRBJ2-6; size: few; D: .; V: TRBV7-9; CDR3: CASQAGANVLTF; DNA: TGTGCTTCCCAGGCTGGGGCCAACGTCCTGACTTTC
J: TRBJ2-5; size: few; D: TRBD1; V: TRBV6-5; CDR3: CASSYLGQLQETQYF; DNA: TGTGCCAGCAGTTACTTGGGACAGCTCCAAGAGACCCAGTACTTC